These 6 T cell receptor beta chains were all obtained from the same sample, sequenced in a study of T cells in Graves' hyperthyroidism and ophthalmopathy. Template material for amplifying TCR beta CDR3 regions consisted of RNA transcripts. Using the HTBI primer set, a first-round RT-PCR was run on the TCR CDR3. TCRdb analysed the multiplex PCR reads with MiXCR anew, one entry per CDR3 protein. This table holds 600,000 to 750,000 distinct CDR3 sequences, around a sixth found once. What was sequenced was blood. These TCRs come from a middle-aged man with Graves' hyperthyroidism.

This clonotype appeared many times. The chain is built from TRBV7-3 and TRBJ2-3; 9 bases fit TRBD2. The CDR3 consists of 16 residues. CDR1 and CDR2 from the germline V gene are SGHTA and FQGTGA. V gave up 3 bases and J gave up 4 bases; unmatched junction bases: 8. CDR3 in amino acids: CASSLGLAGSADTQYF. In DNA form, the CDR3 reads TGTGCCAGCAGCTTGGGACTAGCCGGATCCGCAGATACGCAGTATTTT.

On this clonotype itself: A read error is possible here, since a much larger clone lies one base away. This chain's CDR3 is CASGTGTPNEKLFF. CDR3 in DNA: TGTGCCAGCGGAACAGGGACGCCCAATGAAAAACTGTTTTTT. The gene calls are TRBV28 and TRBJ1-4, with a possible D match to TRBD1 (6 bases). Germline loops: CDR1 MDHEN, CDR2 SYDVKM. Deletions cut 8 bases from V and 5 bases from J, with 15 bases between. The length of the CDR3 is 14 residues. Filled out from reference TRBV28 and TRBJ1-4, the complete variable domain reads DVKVTQSSRYLVKRTGEKVFLECVQDMDHENMFWYRQDPGLGLRLIYFSYDVKMKEKGDIPEGYSVSREKKERFSLILESASTNQTSMYLCASGTGTPNEKLFFGSGTQLSVL.

Regarding this clonotype: A read error may explain this, as a much larger clone is one base away. This rearrangement joins TRBV29-1 to TRBJ2-2; D is possibly TRBD2 (5 bases). From germline, CDR1 is SQVTM and CDR2 ANQGSEA. The CDR3 is 13 residues long. In DNA, the CDR3 is TGCAGCGTTGAATTCCCTAACACCGGGGAGCCGTTTTTT. Protein product: CSVEFPNTGEPFF.

This clonotype was detected a few times. V and J are TRBV2 and TRBJ2-6, with D perhaps matching TRBD2 (6 bases). V lost 4 bases and J lost 2, with 15 bases in between. CDR1 and CDR2 from the germline V gene are SNHLY and FYNNEI. The CDR3 has 17 residues. The CDR3: CASSAHPGEAGANVLTF. As DNA, the CDR3 is TGTGCCAGCAGTGCCCACCCGGGGGAGGCTGGGGCCAACGTCCTGACTTTC.

In this sample, this clonotype turned up many times. The gene calls are TRBV11-2 and TRBJ2-5; the match to TRBD2 covers 7 bases. V gave up 0 bases and J gave up 2 bases; unmatched junction bases: 9. This CDR3 is 17 amino acids long. Germline CDR1 is SGHAT and CDR2 is FQNNGV. The CDR3 nucleotides read TGTGCCAGCAGCTTAGATGAGTGGGCTAGCGGTCAAGAGACCCAGTACTTC. Its translation: CASSLDEWASGQETQYF.

The rearrangement links TRBV30 to TRBJ1-2, with a possible D match to TRBD1 (6 bases). Germline CDR1 and CDR2: GTSNPN and SVGIG (reference sequence). V lost 8 bases and J 8 bases, leaving 21 bases between the germline ends. The CDR3 runs 13 residues. This CDR3 is CARDLRGGWGYTF. In DNA form, the CDR3 reads TGTGCCCGCGATCTCAGGGGAGGTTGGGGCTACACCTTC.